The entry that follows covers one T cell receptor (beta chain) sequence. Sequencing was performed with immunoSEQ multiplex PCR; in TCRdb, only in-frame clones are kept and a portion is missing. Of approximately 150,000 clones in the sample, 94% were seen once. The entry originates in a study of control samples from healthy donors and cancer patients. The receptor's source is a young woman in good health. The sample comprised blood.

DNA for the CDR3: TGTGCCAGCCGATCGTTTACAGCGGGGAACACCGGGGAGCTGTTTTTT. It is translated as CASRSFTAGNTGELFF. The V gene is TRBV18, the J gene TRBJ2-2; TRBD2 is a possible D gene (6 bases). The germline gives CDR1 KGHSH, CDR2 LQKENI. The CDR3 has 16 residues. Trimming left V 8 bases short and J 1 base short, with 17 bases between.